The rows below give T cell receptor beta chains drawn from one sample of a study of response to subunit inactivated influenza vaccine. In TCRdb, the RT-PCR reads were re-called with MiXCR into one record per CDR3 protein. Of roughly 500,000 distinct CDR3 sequences in the sample, under 25% were seen once. This same sample was also taken into another study, of T cells expressing NK-cell markers.

Here the sequenced sample was CD4+ T cells sorted from PBMCs, taken 11 to 12 days after vaccination. These receptors originate from a man between 45 and 60 years old who received an inactivated influenza vaccine. The CDR3 runs from the conserved cysteine through the conserved F or W. A D gene is named only where the DNA matches it firmly. Some rows have no size entry. The others give once, few or many, or a class for an expanded clone.

TRBV5-1	NA	TRBJ2-5	TRBD1	CASIPTGSETQYF	TGCGCCAGCATCCCGACAGGGTCAGAGACCCAGTACTTC
TRBV5-1	few	TRBJ2-1	NA	CASSLRTQGNEQFF	TGCGCCAGCAGCTTAAGGACCCAAGGGAATGAGCAGTTCTTC
TRBV5-1	few	TRBJ2-7	TRBD2	CASSWLAGVNHVYEQYF	TGCGCCAGCAGTTGGCTAGCGGGAGTGAACCATGTGTACGAGCAGTACTTC
TRBV6-2/TRBV6-3	many	TRBJ2-5	NA	CASSYEGTRQYF	TGTGCCAGCAGTTACGAGGGGACACGCCAGTACTTC
TRBV7-8	few	TRBJ2-7	TRBD2	CASSVTSGAGYEQYF	TGTGCCAGCAGCGTCACTAGCGGAGCAGGATACGAGCAGTACTTC
TRBV5-5	few	TRBJ2-7	TRBD2	CASSLLGGGTYEQYF	TGTGCCAGCAGCCTCTTGGGGGGAGGGACCTACGAGCAGTACTTC
TRBV20-1	few	TRBJ1-1	NA	CSALGPRTTNTEAFF	TGCAGTGCTCTCGGGCCCCGGACTACGAACACTGAAGCTTTCTTT
TRBV20-1	few	TRBJ2-3	TRBD2	CSATRLAGSSTDTQYF	TGCAGTGCTACTCGACTAGCGGGGTCTAGCACAGATACGCAGTATTTT
TRBV29-1	NA	TRBJ2-3	TRBD2	CSVGSGRDTDTQYF	TGCAGCGTTGGTAGCGGGAGGGACACAGATACGCAGTATTTT
TRBV5-1	NA	TRBJ2-5	TRBD2	CASRDTSGGQETQYF	TGCGCCAGCAGGGATACTAGCGGGGGCCAAGAGACCCAGTACTTC
TRBV7-9	NA	TRBJ2-5	NA	CASSTGRIFQETQYF	TGTGCCAGCAGCACGGGACGTATTTTCCAAGAGACCCAGTACTTC
TRBV12-3/TRBV12-4	many	TRBJ2-5	NA	CASSLLSRGLQETQYF	TGTGCCAGCAGTCTGTTATCCAGGGGCCTGCAAGAGACCCAGTACTTC
TRBV5-6	few	TRBJ2-5	TRBD2	CASSQGLAAQETQYF	TGTGCCAGCAGCCAGGGACTAGCTGCACAAGAGACCCAGTACTTC
TRBV20-1	NA	TRBJ1-1	TRBD1	CSARSDWTGSTEAFF	TGCAGTGCTAGGTCTGACTGGACAGGGAGCACTGAAGCTTTCTTT
TRBV28	NA	TRBJ2-2	NA	CASSLTGLPPGELFF	TGTGCCAGCAGTTTAACGGGACTCCCGCCCGGGGAGCTGTTTTTT
TRBV9	few	TRBJ2-3	NA	CASSVGPSGTDTQYF	TGTGCCAGCAGCGTAGGGCCTAGCGGCACAGATACGCAGTATTTT
TRBV29-1	NA	TRBJ2-1	TRBD2	CSVGKREATYNEQFF	TGCAGCGTTGGGAAGCGGGAGGCCACCTACAATGAGCAGTTCTTC
TRBV7-2	few	TRBJ2-3	TRBD2	CASSPELAGGDTQYF	TGTGCCAGCAGCCCCGAACTAGCGGGGGGAGATACGCAGTATTTT
TRBV11-1	NA	TRBJ2-2	TRBD2	CASSSHPGLAGGHTGELFF	TGTGCCAGCAGCTCCCACCCGGGACTAGCGGGAGGACACACCGGGGAGCTGTTTTTT
TRBV28	NA	TRBJ1-5	NA	CASSLWRRVQHNRNGLSNQPQHF	TGTGCCAGCAGTTTATGGAGGAGGGTTCAACATAATCGTAACGGTTTGAGCAATCAGCCCCAGCATTTT
TRBV12-3/TRBV12-4	few	TRBJ1-1	NA	CASSSIYGTEAFF	TGTGCCAGCAGTTCCATCTATGGGACTGAAGCTTTCTTT
TRBV7-2	few	TRBJ2-2	NA	CASSRAGAGGGELFF	TGTGCCAGCAGCCGCGCTGGGGCAGGAGGCGGGGAGCTGTTTTTT
TRBV14	NA	TRBJ1-2	NA	CASSQDLQGSGYTF	TGTGCCAGCAGCCAAGATTTACAGGGCAGTGGCTACACCTTC
TRBV5-1	few	TRBJ1-1	NA	CASRIITGSRPTEAFF	TGCGCCAGCAGAATTATAACAGGGAGCCGACCCACTGAAGCTTTCTTT
TRBV5-1	NA	TRBJ2-5	NA	CASSFIGWGRRHPRLWTQYF	TGCGCCAGCAGCTTCATCGGGTGGGGCAGGAGGCACCCTCGGTTGTGGACCCAGTACTTC
TRBV20-1	NA	TRBJ1-2	NA	CSARDYGGGDGYTF	TGCAGTGCTAGAGATTACGGGGGGGGCGATGGCTACACCTTC
TRBV11-3	NA	TRBJ1-1	NA	CASSLVEEAEAFF	TGTGCCAGCAGCTTAGTTGAGGAGGCTGAAGCTTTCTTT
TRBV7-2	NA	TRBJ2-2	TRBD2	CASSGGGNTGELFF	TGTGCCAGCAGCGGCGGGGGGAACACCGGGGAGCTGTTTTTT
TRBV15	many	TRBJ2-1	NA	CATSRPLGVEQFF	TGTGCCACCAGCAGGCCCTTGGGGGTCGAGCAGTTCTTC
TRBV30	NA	TRBJ1-5	NA	CAWSRDPSTAQHF	TGTGCCTGGAGTCGGGACCCATCTACCGCCCAGCATTTT
TRBV9	few	TRBJ2-3	NA	CASSVATNTDTQYF	TGTGCCAGCAGCGTAGCTACCAACACAGATACGCAGTATTTT
TRBV7-2	NA	TRBJ2-5	TRBD1	CASSRDSYQETQYF	TGTGCCAGCAGCCGGGACAGTTACCAAGAGACCCAGTACTTC
TRBV19	few	TRBJ2-3	TRBD2	CASSDRLAGVADTQYF	TGTGCCAGTAGTGACCGACTAGCGGGAGTCGCAGATACGCAGTATTTT
TRBV5-1	few	TRBJ2-7	TRBD2	CASSLAAGSYEQYF	TGCGCCAGCAGCTTGGCAGCGGGGTCGTACGAGCAGTACTTC
TRBV3-1	NA	TRBJ1-1	NA	CASSQGHVTAFF	TGTGCCAGCAGCCAAGGCCACGTAACGGCTTTCTTT